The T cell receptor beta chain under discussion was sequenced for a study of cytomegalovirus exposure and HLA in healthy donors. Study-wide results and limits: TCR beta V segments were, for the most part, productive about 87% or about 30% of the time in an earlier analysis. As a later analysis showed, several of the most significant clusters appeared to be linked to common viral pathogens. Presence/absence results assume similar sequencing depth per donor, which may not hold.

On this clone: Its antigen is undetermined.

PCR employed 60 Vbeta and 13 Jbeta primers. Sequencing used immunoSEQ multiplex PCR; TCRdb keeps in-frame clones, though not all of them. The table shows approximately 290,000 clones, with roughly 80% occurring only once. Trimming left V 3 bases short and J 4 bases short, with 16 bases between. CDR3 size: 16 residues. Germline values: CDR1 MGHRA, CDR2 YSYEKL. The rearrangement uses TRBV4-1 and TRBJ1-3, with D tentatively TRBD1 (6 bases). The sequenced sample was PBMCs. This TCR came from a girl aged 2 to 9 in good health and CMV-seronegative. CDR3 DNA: TGCGCCAGCAGCCAGACGATGGGGGCAAAAGGAAACACCATATATTTT. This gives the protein CASSQTMGAKGNTIYF.